The rows below give T cell receptor beta chains drawn from one sample of a study of cytomegalovirus exposure and HLA in healthy donors. Clones were sequenced by immunoSEQ multiplex PCR, and TCRdb holds only the in-frame ones, with some missing. The sample carries approximately 190,000 clones, roughly 80% recorded once. Sequencing was carried out using PBMCs. These receptors all stem from a man over 45 in good health and CMV-seronegative. Each CDR3 is given with its conserved first and last residue. The D gene is left open where the match is weak. Some rows mark clone size as missing; the rest say once, few, many or name a class of expanded clone.

>TRBV2|-|TRBJ1-5|-
TGTGCCAGCAGTGACTCTCGAGGGCAGCCCCAGCATTTT
CASSDSRGQPQHF
>TRBV27|-|TRBJ1-1|TRBD1
TGTGCCAGCAGTATGGGACAGGGATCTGAAGCTTTCTTT
CASSMGQGSEAFF
>TRBV4-2|-|TRBJ2-1|TRBD2
TGTGCCAGCAGCCCGCGACTAGCGGACTCGGAGCAGTTCTTC
CASSPRLADSEQFF
>TRBV7-9|-|TRBJ2-3|-
TGTGCCAGCAGCTTAGACTCGAGACCGGGGGATACGCAGTATTTT
CASSLDSRPGDTQYF
>TRBV7-8|-|TRBJ1-2|-
TGTGCCAGCAGCTTAGGCATAGCTAACTATGGCTACACCTTC
CASSLGIANYGYTF
>TRBV4-3|-|TRBJ1-2|-
TGCGCCAGCAGCCCCGAGTGTGGCACCTTC
CASSPECGTF
>TRBV5-5|-|TRBJ1-4|-
TGTGCCAGCAGCTTGGAGGGGGTAGGGCGTGAAAAACTGTTTTTT
CASSLEGVGREKLFF
>TRBV9|-|TRBJ1-4|-
TGTGCCAGCCTCCGGGACATGGAGGAAAAACTGTTTTTT
CASLRDMEEKLFF
>TRBV7-2|few|TRBJ1-1|TRBD1
TGTGCCAGCAGCTTCCTGGGGACAGGGAGGAACACTGAAGCTTTCTTT
CASSFLGTGRNTEAFF
>TRBV29-1|-|TRBJ2-5|-
TGCAGCTCGGGGGAAGATGGACTTGGAAAGACCCAGTACTTC
CSSGEDGLGKTQYF
>TRBV5-1|-|TRBJ1-4|-
TGCGCCAGCAGCTTGGGAGACAGGAATGAAAAACTGTTTTTT
CASSLGDRNEKLFF
>TRBV20-1|-|TRBJ1-2|-
TGCAGTGCTAGTCCGGATGGCTACACCTTC
CSASPDGYTF
>TRBV2|-|TRBJ2-2|TRBD1
TGTGCCAGCAGTACCCGACAGGGGGAAAAGACCGGGGAGCTGTTTTTT
CASSTRQGEKTGELFF
>TRBV13|-|TRBJ1-6|-
TGTGCCAGCAGCAGTCACGGGGACAACAATTCACCCCTCCACTTT
CASSSHGDNNSPLHF
>TRBV18|-|TRBJ2-7|TRBD1
TGTGCCAGCTCACCTACTCAGACAGGGGAGCAGTACTTC
CASSPTQTGEQYF
>TRBV19|-|TRBJ2-1|TRBD2
TGTGCCAGTAGTGTGTGGGGGCGCGGGGGGGCCTACAACAATGAGCAGTTCTTC
CASSVWGRGGAYNNEQFF
>TRBV7-2|-|TRBJ1-2|-
TGTGCCAGCAGCTTCGGGCGGGGGCGAAATGGCTACACCTTC
CASSFGRGRNGYTF
>TRBV5-1|-|TRBJ2-5|-
TGCGCCAGCAGCTACCCCGGGGGTCTGGAGACCCAGTACTTC
CASSYPGGLETQYF
>TRBV2|-|TRBJ1-6|TRBD1
TGTGCCAGCAGGAGGACAGGGGGACGTCAGAATTCACCCCTCCACTTT
CASRRTGGRQNSPLHF
>TRBV19|-|TRBJ2-3|TRBD1
TGTGCCAGTAGTTCCCAACCCGGGACAGGGCGCACAGATACGCAGTATTTT
CASSSQPGTGRTDTQYF
>TRBV5-1|-|TRBJ2-1|-
TGCGCCAGCTCCCAGGGGCAGTCGAGCTCCTACAATGAGCAGTTCTTC
CASSQGQSSSYNEQFF
>TRBV5-4|-|TRBJ2-2|TRBD1
TGTGCCAGCAGCTTGAGGGACAGGGGCGCCGGGGAGCTGTTTTTT
CASSLRDRGAGELFF
>TRBV12-5|-|TRBJ1-4|-
TGTGCTAGTGGTTATCAGGGGTTGGGGGAAAAACTGTTTTTT
CASGYQGLGEKLFF
>TRBV27|-|TRBJ1-2|-
TGTGCCAGCAGTCCTTACGGGAAACCATATGGCTACACCTTC
CASSPYGKPYGYTF
>TRBV5-1|-|TRBJ2-3|TRBD2
TGCGCCAGCAGCTTGGTATCTAGCGGAGAATTCACAGATACGCAGTATTTT
CASSLVSSGEFTDTQYF
>TRBV6-1|once|TRBJ1-4|-
TGTGCCAGCAGTGAATTAGGAGGGGTAACTAATGAAAAACTGTTTTTT
CASSELGGVTNEKLFF
>TRBV7-2|-|TRBJ1-6|-
TGTGCCAGCAGCCCTCGACAGGCCTATAATTCACCCCTCCACTTT
CASSPRQAYNSPLHF
>TRBV10-3|-|TRBJ1-1|TRBD1
TGTGCCATCAGTGGGACAGGGAGCACTGAAGCTTTCTTT
CAISGTGSTEAFF
>TRBV2|-|TRBJ2-7|-
TGTGCCAGCAGTGAACAGGGGACAAGGTCCGAGCAGTACTTC
CASSEQGTRSEQYF
>TRBV30|-|TRBJ2-5|-
TGTGCCTGGATGGAGAGGGAGACCCAGTACTTC
CAWMERETQYF
>TRBV25-1|-|TRBJ2-7|-
TGTGCCAGCAGTGAAATTAGGGAGTACGAGCAGTACTTC
CASSEIREYEQYF
>TRBV5-5|-|TRBJ2-7|TRBD1
TGTGCCAGCAGCTCTGGGACAGCCCCCTACGAGCAGTACTTC
CASSSGTAPYEQYF
>TRBV11-2|-|TRBJ2-7|TRBD1
TGTGCCAGCAGCCGTGGCAAAACAGGGGCGGCCCACGAGCAGTACTTC
CASSRGKTGAAHEQYF
>TRBV5-1|few|TRBJ2-2|TRBD2
TGCGCCAGCTCTGCCGGGACTAGCGGGGGGAACACCGGGGAGCTGTTTTTT
CASSAGTSGGNTGELFF
>TRBV7-9|-|TRBJ2-7|TRBD2
TGTTCCAGCAGCGGAAAAGGTAGCGGGGGGTACTACGAGCAGTACTTC
CSSSGKGSGGYYEQYF
>TRBV7-2|-|TRBJ2-1|TRBD1
TGTGCCAGCAGCTCCGAAGGGACAGGGTTATACAATGAGCAGTTCTTC
CASSSEGTGLYNEQFF
>TRBV7-9|-|TRBJ1-6|-
TGTTCCAGCAGCCGCGAGGAGTTTTCACCCCTCCACTTT
CSSSREEFSPLHF
>TRBV7-9|-|TRBJ2-3|TRBD2
TGTGCCAGCAGCAACAGCGGGGGCACAGATACGCAGTATTTT
CASSNSGGTDTQYF
>TRBV20-1|-|TRBJ1-1|-
TGCAGTGCTTCCCCGAGGGATCGAGCTTTCTTT
CSASPRDRAFF
>TRBV5-6|many|TRBJ1-2|-
TGTGCCAGCAGCTTGATGCAGGTCAGAGGCTACACCTTC
CASSLMQVRGYTF
>TRBV4-3|once|TRBJ1-1|-
TGCGCCAGCAGCCAAGTCCCAGTGGGGGGTACTGAAGCTTTCTTT
CASSQVPVGGTEAFF
>TRBV2|-|TRBJ1-5|-
TGTGCCAGCAGTACCGGGGGGGCCAATCAGCCCCAGCATTTT
CASSTGGANQPQHF
>TRBV5-6|-|TRBJ2-7|-
TGCGCCAGCAGCTCCAAATACGAGCAGTACTTC
CASSSKYEQYF
>TRBV19|-|TRBJ1-3|-
TGTGCCAGTAGTTTGAGCGTGAACACCATATATTTT
CASSLSVNTIYF